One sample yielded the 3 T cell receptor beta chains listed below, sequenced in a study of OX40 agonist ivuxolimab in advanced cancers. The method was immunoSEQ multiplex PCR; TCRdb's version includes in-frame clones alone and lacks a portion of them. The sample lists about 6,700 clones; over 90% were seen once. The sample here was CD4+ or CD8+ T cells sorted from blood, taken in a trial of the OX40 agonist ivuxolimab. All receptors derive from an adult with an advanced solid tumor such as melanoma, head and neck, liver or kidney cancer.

CDR3 protein: CASSEALGSYEQYF. In nucleotides, the CDR3 is TGTGCCAGCAGTGAAGCGTTAGGATCCTACGAGCAGTACTTC. The V call is TRBV6-1, the J call TRBJ2-7; D is unresolved. This CDR3 has 14 residues. Germline values: CDR1 MNHNS, CDR2 SASEGT. Trimming took off 0 bases at V and 1 base at J, with 7 bases between the two ends.

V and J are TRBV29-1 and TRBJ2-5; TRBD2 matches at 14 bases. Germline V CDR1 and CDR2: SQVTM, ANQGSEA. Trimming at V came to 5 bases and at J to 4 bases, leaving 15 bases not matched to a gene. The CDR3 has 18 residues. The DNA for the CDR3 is TGCAGCGTTCTAAGGGGGACTAGCGGGAGAGCCCCACCAGAGACCCAGTACTTC. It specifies CSVLRGTSGRAPPETQYF.

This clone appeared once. CDR3 DNA: TGCGCCAGCAGCGAAGACACTCGCCACTACGAGCAGTACTTC. Protein sequence: CASSEDTRHYEQYF. The chain is built from TRBV5-1 and TRBJ2-7; D gene uncertain. The V and J ends lost 4 bases and 3 bases respectively, with 14 bases between them. Germline V lookup: CDR1 SGHRS, CDR2 YFSETQ. This CDR3 region has 14 residues.